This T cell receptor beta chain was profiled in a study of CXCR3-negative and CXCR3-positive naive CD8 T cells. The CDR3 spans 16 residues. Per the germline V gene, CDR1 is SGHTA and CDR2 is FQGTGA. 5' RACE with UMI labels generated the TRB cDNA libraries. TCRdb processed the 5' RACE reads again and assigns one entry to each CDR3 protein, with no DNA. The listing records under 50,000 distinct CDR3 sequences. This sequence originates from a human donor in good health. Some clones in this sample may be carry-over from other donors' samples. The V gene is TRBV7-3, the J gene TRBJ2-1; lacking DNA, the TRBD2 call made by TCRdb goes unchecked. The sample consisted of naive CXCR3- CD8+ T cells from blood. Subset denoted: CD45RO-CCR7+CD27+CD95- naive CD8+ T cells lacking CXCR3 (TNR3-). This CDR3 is CASSVYGGGPLNEQFF.